Listed below are T cell receptor beta chains from one sample, sequenced in a study of CD8+ T cells in alopecia areata. Assay: immunoSEQ multiplex PCR; the TCRdb copy retains only in-frame clones and omits some. The data show about 180,000 clones, 50% to 75% seen once. This specimen was CD4+ T cells sorted from blood, taken at week 56, from a patient treated with tofacitinib. These receptors all come from a human donor with alopecia areata. The CDR3 runs from the conserved cysteine through the conserved F or W. For some rows the clone size is stated as once, few or many, or as a class when expanded; others skip it.

v_gene: TRBV13; j_gene: TRBJ2-1; abundance: -; CDR3aa: CASSARSGGNEQFF
v_gene: TRBV10-3; j_gene: TRBJ2-2; abundance: -; CDR3aa: CAIRATGSGELFF
v_gene: TRBV25-1; j_gene: TRBJ2-7; abundance: -; CDR3aa: CASEAPAAPSSYEQYF
v_gene: TRBV4-1; j_gene: TRBJ2-5; abundance: -; CDR3aa: CASSQNLGGQGHQETQYF
v_gene: TRBV5-1; j_gene: TRBJ1-2; abundance: -; CDR3aa: CASSSGTSGYTF
v_gene: TRBV6-5; j_gene: TRBJ2-1; abundance: -; CDR3aa: CASSTGTGGNEQFF
v_gene: TRBV29-1; j_gene: TRBJ1-2; abundance: -; CDR3aa: CSGEMGGGYTF
v_gene: TRBV6-1; j_gene: TRBJ2-2; abundance: -; CDR3aa: CASSGAQMVTGELFF
v_gene: TRBV29-1; j_gene: TRBJ2-7; abundance: -; CDR3aa: CSASGTGFYEQYF
v_gene: TRBV6-5; j_gene: TRBJ2-7; abundance: -; CDR3aa: CASSYVAGQQYF
v_gene: TRBV5-1; j_gene: TRBJ2-1; abundance: -; CDR3aa: CASSLDSSSYNEQFF
v_gene: TRBV7-9; j_gene: TRBJ1-4; abundance: few; CDR3aa: CASSYLPLIRENEKLFF
v_gene: TRBV5-6; j_gene: TRBJ1-2; abundance: -; CDR3aa: CASSVPGQGPGYTF
v_gene: TRBV19; j_gene: TRBJ1-5; abundance: once; CDR3aa: CASNARVSNQPQHF
v_gene: TRBV11-2; j_gene: TRBJ2-5; abundance: -; CDR3aa: CASSFGGKETQYF
v_gene: TRBV2; j_gene: TRBJ2-7; abundance: -; CDR3aa: CASRVPSVYEQYF
v_gene: TRBV5-1; j_gene: TRBJ1-2; abundance: once; CDR3aa: CASSLMGIGYTF
v_gene: TRBV25-1; j_gene: TRBJ2-5; abundance: -; CDR3aa: CASSDRPTGVGWGTQYF
v_gene: TRBV5-1; j_gene: TRBJ2-7; abundance: -; CDR3aa: CASSLEGDSYEQYF
v_gene: TRBV2; j_gene: TRBJ2-3; abundance: few; CDR3aa: CASSGYVEDRDSRTDTQYF
v_gene: TRBV2; j_gene: TRBJ2-3; abundance: -; CDR3aa: CASSEFGSDTQYF
v_gene: TRBV4-2; j_gene: TRBJ1-5; abundance: few; CDR3aa: CASSPRQGSDLPQHF
v_gene: TRBV30; j_gene: TRBJ2-1; abundance: few; CDR3aa: CAWSKLAITNEQFF
v_gene: TRBV11-2; j_gene: TRBJ1-2; abundance: -; CDR3aa: CASSPPVLAGYGYTF
v_gene: TRBV9; j_gene: TRBJ2-5; abundance: few; CDR3aa: CASSVAGGARETQYF
v_gene: TRBV7-7; j_gene: TRBJ2-2; abundance: -; CDR3aa: CASSLRTIIVPGELFF
v_gene: TRBV30; j_gene: TRBJ1-6; abundance: -; CDR3aa: CATTGGDHSPLHF
v_gene: TRBV5-4; j_gene: TRBJ1-4; abundance: once; CDR3aa: CASSLRTNEKLFF
v_gene: TRBV29-1; j_gene: TRBJ1-4; abundance: few; CDR3aa: CSATGGEMAGKLFF
v_gene: TRBV7-8; j_gene: TRBJ1-1; abundance: -; CDR3aa: CASSLGGQDTEAFF
v_gene: TRBV10-3; j_gene: TRBJ1-2; abundance: -; CDR3aa: CAISESGGYGYTF
v_gene: TRBV5-6; j_gene: TRBJ1-1; abundance: -; CDR3aa: CASSLQATEAFF
v_gene: TRBV29-1; j_gene: TRBJ1-2; abundance: -; CDR3aa: CSVEVGQGYGYTF
v_gene: TRBV9; j_gene: TRBJ2-1; abundance: -; CDR3aa: CASSVSSGGAYEQFF
v_gene: TRBV19; j_gene: TRBJ2-2; abundance: once; CDR3aa: CASIPVWGKDGELFF
v_gene: TRBV4-1; j_gene: TRBJ2-3; abundance: -; CDR3aa: CASSQERGTQYF
v_gene: TRBV27; j_gene: TRBJ2-2; abundance: -; CDR3aa: CASSLSSRGRIAGELFF
v_gene: TRBV5-6; j_gene: TRBJ2-5; abundance: -; CDR3aa: CASGRGSRPQETQYF
v_gene: TRBV7-2; j_gene: TRBJ1-2; abundance: -; CDR3aa: CASQTNYGYTF
v_gene: TRBV29-1; j_gene: TRBJ2-3; abundance: once; CDR3aa: CSDVESTDTQYF